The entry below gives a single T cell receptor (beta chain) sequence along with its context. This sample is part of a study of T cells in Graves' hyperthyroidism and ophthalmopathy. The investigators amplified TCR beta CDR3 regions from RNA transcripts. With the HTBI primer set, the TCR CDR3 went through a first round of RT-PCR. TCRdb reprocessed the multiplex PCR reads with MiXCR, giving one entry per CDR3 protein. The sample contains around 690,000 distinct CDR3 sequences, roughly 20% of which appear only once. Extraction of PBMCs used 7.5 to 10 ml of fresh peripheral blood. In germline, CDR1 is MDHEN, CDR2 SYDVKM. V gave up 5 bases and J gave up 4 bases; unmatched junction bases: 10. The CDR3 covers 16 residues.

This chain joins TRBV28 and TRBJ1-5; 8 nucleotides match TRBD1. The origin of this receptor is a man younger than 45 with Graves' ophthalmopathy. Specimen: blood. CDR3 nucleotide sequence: TGTGCCAGCAGTCCCCATGGACAGGGAAGTAATCAGCCCCAGCATTTT. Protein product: CASSPHGQGSNQPQHF.